The clone carrying this TCR beta chain has only a few counts. Its antigen is not known. The sample comes from a study of cytomegalovirus exposure and HLA in healthy donors. Study-wide findings and caveats: Highly shared variants forming one cluster were likely a sequencing artifact. Most CMV-associated TCR beta chains appeared HLA-restricted in a later analysis. Later findings reportedly placed an Asian-associated ancestry cluster below the approximately 620-donor mean for N-insertions.

The donors gave bone marrow, and they were healthy. Germline values: CDR1 MDHEN, CDR2 SYDVKM. The CDR3 length is 16 residues. The trim removed 3 bases at V and 4 bases at J, leaving 10 bases unmatched. PCR employed 60 Vbeta and 13 Jbeta primers. This table comes from immunoSEQ multiplex PCR, and its TCRdb copy is limited to in-frame clones, with some not included. This table holds about 69,000 clones, around 74% found once. The chain recombines TRBV28 with TRBJ2-3, with TRBD2 matching over 7 bases. The clonotype originates from a woman in her sixties or seventies in good health and CMV-seropositive. Sequencing used PBMCs. The CDR3 protein is CASSFPPRGSADTQYF. The CDR3 DNA is TGTGCCAGCAGTTTCCCTCCGCGGGGGTCTGCAGATACGCAGTATTTT.